Following are 18 T cell receptor beta chains from one sample sequenced in a study of blood T cell repertoires in COVID-19. TCRdb keeps only in-frame clones here, not all; method: immunoSEQ multiplex PCR. The table lists around 360,000 clones, around 87% of them singletons. Source material: peripheral blood. All receptors derive from a woman between 25 and 40 years old with COVID-19, enrolled during active disease.

The J gene is TRBJ1-3, the V gene TRBV19; TRBD1 matches at 9 bases. The CDR3 is made up of 18 amino acids. The V gene end was trimmed by 5 bases and the J gene end by 0 bases; junction bases not matched to a gene: 11. Germline V gene data show CDR1 as LNHDA and CDR2 as SQIVND (reference sequence). The CDR3 DNA reads as TGTGCCAGTAGTGAAGGGACAGGGAACCTTCACTCTGGAAACACCATATATTTT. Encoded protein: CASSEGTGNLHSGNTIYF.

The chain combines TRBV20-1 with TRBJ2-5, with TRBD1 identical over 7 bases. J lost 1 base, V lost 3 bases, and 8 bases had no gene match. The CDR3 is made up of 15 amino acids. Germline values: CDR1 DFQATT, CDR2 SNEGSKA (reference sequence). The CDR3 DNA reads as TGCAGTGCTAGTATAGGGACAGTTGTCCAAGAGACCCAGTACTTC. Protein product: CSASIGTVVQETQYF.

The rearrangement uses TRBV12-3 or TRBV12-4 and TRBJ1-5, with D unclear. The CDR3 totals 13 residues. Trimming removed 6 bases from V and 5 bases from J, with 11 bases in between. CDR3 sequence reads: CASSLSGYQPQHF. In DNA form, the CDR3 reads TGTGCCAGCAGCCTCTCGGGGTATCAGCCCCAGCATTTT.

The chain joins TRBV19 to TRBJ2-3; tentative D call: TRBD2 (6 bases). V was shortened by 2 bases and J by 2 bases, with 20 bases between the two germline ends. The CDR3 is 18 amino acids. The germline CDR1 and CDR2 sequences are LNHDA and SQIVND (reference sequence). The CDR3 DNA reads as TGTGCCAGTAGTATAAAGCTGGAGCGGGCCTACCCCACAGATACGCAGTATTTT. Translated: CASSIKLERAYPTDTQYF. The variable domain in full, completed from reference TRBV19 and TRBJ2-3, reads DGGITQSPKYLFRKEGQNVTLSCEQNLNHDAMYWYRQDPGQGLRLIYYSQIVNDFQKGDIAEGYSVSREKKESFPLTVTSAQKNPTAFYLCASSIKLERAYPTDTQYFGPGTRLTVL.

The V and J genes are TRBV19 and TRBJ2-2; D gene ambiguous. CDR1 and CDR2 (germline): LNHDA, SQIVND (reference sequence). Trimming shortened V by 6 bases and J by 0 bases, and 8 bases separated the two germline ends. The CDR3 runs to 14 residues. The chain's CDR3 is CASRSRPNTGELFF. In nucleotides, the CDR3 is TGTGCCAGTAGAAGCAGGCCGAACACCGGGGAGCTGTTTTTT.

This chain uses TRBV29-1 with TRBJ2-2, with TRBD2 identical over 8 bases. Unmatched junction bases numbered 5, after V lost 6 bases and J lost 5 bases. CDR1 is SQVTM and CDR2 is ANQGSEA in the germline V gene. The CDR3 covers 13 residues. The CDR3 region has the DNA TGCAGCGTGGGGTCGGGAGGGACCGGGGAGCTGTTTTTT. Translation: CSVGSGGTGELFF.

J is TRBJ2-4 and V is TRBV10-1; the D is unclear. From germline, CDR1 is WNHNN and CDR2 SYGVQD (reference sequence). This CDR3 spans 14 amino acids. Deletions cut 6 bases from V and 0 bases from J, with 9 bases between. As DNA, the CDR3 is TGCGCCAGCAGCCACTCTCTAGCCAAAAACATTCAGTACTTC. Its translation: CASSHSLAKNIQYF.

This chain joins TRBV11-2 and TRBJ2-5; the match to TRBD1 covers 8 bases. Per the germline V gene, CDR1 is SGHAT and CDR2 is FQNNGV. The CDR3 length is 15 residues. Trimming took 5 bases from V and 5 from J; bases not matched to a gene: 10. This CDR3 is CASSLSPGGGETQYF. CDR3 DNA sequence: TGTGCCAGCAGCCTCTCACCAGGGGGCGGGGAGACCCAGTACTTC.

V and J are TRBV5-8 and TRBJ1-5; no reliable D call. The CDR3 has 11 amino acids. Trimming took 7 bases from V and 9 from J, leaving 11 bases between them. Per germline, CDR1 SGHTS and CDR2 YDEGEE. CDR3 DNA sequence: TGTGCCAGCTTCCTCCTAGGGCCCCAGCATTTT. Translated: CASFLLGPQHF.

V is TRBV11-3 and J is TRBJ2-5, with a weak D call TRBD2 (5 bases). CDR3 size: 13 residues. Trimming took 5 bases from V and 5 from J, leaving 12 bases between them. Germline CDR1 reads SGHNT; CDR2 reads YENEEA. CDR3 residues: CASSGRLEETQYF. In DNA, the CDR3 is TGTGCCAGCAGCGGGAGATTAGAGGAGACCCAGTACTTC.

With respect to this clone: At one end, the junction sequence differs from germline, possibly due to a read error. The J gene is TRBJ2-7, the V gene TRBV11-2; TRBD1 matches 7 bases. Looked up from germline, CDR1 is SGHAT and CDR2 is FQNNGV. This CDR3 spans 14 amino acids. DNA for the CDR3: TGTGCCAGCAGCCCAAGGACAGGCGCCTACGTGCAGTACTTC. Translated, it gives CASSPRTGAYVQYF.

V is TRBV28 and J is TRBJ1-4; no definite D call. There are 17 residues in the CDR3. The germline CDR1 and CDR2 sequences are MDHEN and SYDVKM. With 5 bases removed from V and 10 bases from J, the gap between germline ends came to 26 bases. The chain's CDR3 is CASSPPSMGVSARKLFF. Here the CDR3 DNA reads TGTGCCAGCAGTCCCCCGTCCATGGGAGTATCGGCCCGAAAACTGTTTTTT.

This clone appeared a single time. Other DNA variants within this sample encode the same CDR3. The chain has TRBV5-4 and TRBJ1-1, with 7 bases matching TRBD1. The J segment lost 4 bases and the V segment lost 1 base, leaving 1 base of the junction unmatched. The CDR3 consists of 13 residues. The germline gives CDR1 SGHNT, CDR2 YYREEE (reference sequence). Here the CDR3 reads CASSLNRGTEAFF. DNA of the CDR3: TGTGCCAGCAGCTTGAACAGGGGCACTGAAGCTTTCTTT.

This chain connects TRBV7-2 to TRBJ2-6; D unresolved. Trimming shortened V by 4 bases and J by 5 bases, and 9 bases separated the two germline ends. Germline CDR1 and CDR2: SGHTA and FQGNSA. The CDR3 sequence is 14 residues long. DNA for the CDR3: TGTGCCAGCAGCTGGCCCAGAAGGGCCAACGTCCTGACTTTC. It translates to CASSWPRRANVLTF. Variable domain in full (rest from reference TRBV7-2 and TRBJ2-6): GAGVSQSPSNKVTEKGKDVELRCDPISGHTALYWYRQSLGQGLEFLIYFQGNSAPDKSGLPSDRFSAERTGGSVSTLTIQRTQQEDSAVYLCASSWPRRANVLTFGAGSRLTVL.

This clone is a singleton in its sample. The CDR3 loop is CASRKGPSGRSYEQYF. CDR3 DNA: TGTGCCAGCAGAAAGGGGCCTAGCGGTCGCTCCTACGAGCAGTACTTC. The genes are TRBV7-9 and TRBJ2-7; 7 nucleotides match TRBD2. V was pared by 6 bases and J by 0 bases, with 11 bases of the junction left unmatched. Germline CDR1 is SEHNR and CDR2 is FQNEAQ (reference sequence). The length of the CDR3 is 16 residues.

This clone was picked up one time. The chain combines TRBV7-9 with TRBJ1-5; D is undetermined. The germline V gene encodes CDR1 SEHNR and CDR2 FQNEAQ (reference sequence). CDR3 size: 15 residues. The ends were cut back, 3 bases at V and 4 bases at J, with 13 bases in the middle. In DNA, the CDR3 is TGTGCCAGCAGCTTGACCGGGTCATCAAATCAGCCCCAGCATTTT. Its protein product is CASSLTGSSNQPQHF.

The rearrangement links TRBV27 to TRBJ2-2; 12 nucleotides line up with TRBD2. V lost 7 bases and J lost 7; bases outside the gene matches: 13. The CDR3 contains 17 residues. CDR1 and CDR2 (germline): MNHEY, SMNVEV (reference sequence). CDR3 protein: CASTIHQGLAGGGELFF. The CDR3 bases are TGTGCCAGCACCATCCATCAGGGACTAGCGGGCGGCGGGGAGCTGTTTTTT.

The rearrangement links TRBV28 to TRBJ1-2; perhaps TRBD1 as D (6 bases). The CDR3 runs to 18 residues. V lost 5 bases, J lost 1 base, and 23 bases lay in between. Germline V CDR1 and CDR2: MDHEN, SYDVKM. CDR3 in DNA: TGTGCCAGCAGTAAGACCCGCCTAAACAGGGAAATTAACTATGGCTACACCTTC. Translated, it gives CASSKTRLNREINYGYTF.